The rows below give T cell receptor beta chains drawn from one sample of a study of T-cell reconstitution after alpha-beta-depleted transplantation in children. MiXCR was run by TCRdb on the PCR reads, yielding one entry per CDR3 protein. In the table there are about 98,000 distinct CDR3 sequences, 20% to 30% of which are singletons. Sequenced material: PBMCs, taken before TCRalphabeta/CD19-depleted stem cell transplant. The receptors were gathered from a boy aged 2 to 10 with acute lymphoblastic leukemia, due to receive a stem cell transplant. Both conserved end residues are part of each CDR3. D genes are given only for firm matches. Only part of the rows carry a size: once, few, many, or a class if the clone is expanded.

D gene	J gene	clone size	V gene	CDR3 protein	CDR3 DNA
.	TRBJ2-3	.	TRBV29-1	CSVEVLEGARTDTQYF	TGCAGCGTTGAAGTATTGGAGGGGGCCCGCACAGATACGCAGTATTTT
.	TRBJ2-5	.	TRBV5-1	CASRTSGGALETQYF	TGCGCCAGCAGAACAAGCGGAGGGGCCTTGGAGACCCAGTACTTC
TRBD2	TRBJ2-1	few	TRBV24-1	CATSQPGTSGGASYNEQFF	TGTGCCACCAGTCAACCCGGGACTAGCGGAGGGGCGAGCTACAATGAGCAGTTCTTC
.	TRBJ2-1	.	TRBV6-2/TRBV6-3	CASMTVPNEQFF	TGTGCCAGCATGACAGTCCCCAATGAGCAGTTCTTC
TRBD2	TRBJ2-1	once	TRBV15	CATSRDSSGGALEFF	TGTGCCACCAGCAGGGATTCTAGCGGAGGGGCCTTGGAGTTCTTC
TRBD2	TRBJ2-5	few	TRBV14	CASSQQRGGTQYF	TGTGCCAGCAGCCAACAGCGGGGGGGGACCCAGTACTTC
TRBD2	TRBJ2-1	.	TRBV12-3/TRBV12-4	CASSLTSGIEQFF	TGTGCCAGCAGTTTAACTAGCGGGATTGAGCAGTTCTTC
.	TRBJ2-1	.	TRBV3-1	CASRDGRRASYNEQFF	TGTGCCAGCAGAGATGGGCGGAGGGCTTCCTACAATGAGCAGTTCTTC
.	TRBJ1-1	.	TRBV6-1	CASSKDWNTEAFF	TGTGCCAGCAGTAAGGACTGGAACACTGAAGCTTTCTTT
.	TRBJ2-2	.	TRBV5-6	CASSPGPDSGELFF	TGTGCCAGCAGCCCCGGGCCAGACTCCGGGGAGCTGTTTTTT
.	TRBJ2-2	.	TRBV9	CASSVEGEVGELFF	TGTGCCAGCAGCGTTGAGGGTGAGGTCGGGGAGCTGTTTTTT
TRBD1	TRBJ2-7	.	TRBV10-2	CASNGQGTSYEQYF	TGCGCCAGCAATGGACAGGGGACTTCCTACGAGCAGTACTTC
.	TRBJ2-5	.	TRBV12-3/TRBV12-4	CASSSTDQETQYF	TGTGCCAGCAGTTCGACAGACCAAGAGACCCAGTACTTC
.	TRBJ1-1	.	TRBV28	CASTQGLNTEAFF	TGTGCCAGCACCCAGGGACTGAACACTGAAGCTTTCTTT
TRBD2	TRBJ2-5	many	TRBV20-1	CSARKGLAGDERF	TGCAGTGCTAGGAAGGGACTAGCGGGAGATGAGCGCTTC
TRBD1	TRBJ1-1	.	TRBV11-2	CASSVRQGRNTEAFF	TGTGCCAGCAGCGTTAGACAGGGGAGGAACACTGAAGCTTTCTTT
.	TRBJ1-4	.	TRBV7-2	CASSLGELATNEKLFF	TGTGCCAGCAGCTTGGGAGAACTAGCAACTAATGAAAAACTGTTTTTT
.	TRBJ2-3	.	TRBV6-1	CASSGGPSPDTQYF	TGTGCCAGCAGCGGCGGGCCAAGCCCAGATACGCAGTATTTT
.	TRBJ2-3	few	TRBV11-3	CASSPTTGTGTDTQYF	TGTGCCAGCAGCCCGACAACAGGGACTGGCACAGATACGCAGTATTTT
TRBD1	TRBJ1-6	.	TRBV20-1	CSQIDRGKSYNSPLHF	TGCAGTCAGATCGACAGGGGAAAATCCTATAATTCACCCCTCCACTTT
TRBD2	TRBJ2-1	few	TRBV20-1	CSATEAGVSYNEQFF	TGCAGTGCTACGGAAGCGGGAGTGTCCTACAATGAGCAGTTCTTC
.	TRBJ2-3	few	TRBV5-1	CASSSDKQGNTQYF	TGCGCCAGCAGCAGTGACAAGCAGGGGAATACGCAGTATTTT
.	TRBJ2-3	.	TRBV15	CATSSGHTLGKDTQYF	TGTGCCACCAGCAGCGGACACACCTTAGGTAAAGATACGCAGTATTTT
.	TRBJ2-1	.	TRBV20-1	CSARDLGWPKYNEQFF	TGCAGTGCTAGAGATCTAGGGTGGCCCAAGTACAATGAGCAGTTCTTC
.	TRBJ2-1	few	TRBV7-9	CASWTVGWGYNEQFF	TGTGCCAGCTGGACAGTAGGGTGGGGCTACAATGAGCAGTTCTTC
.	TRBJ1-3	.	TRBV6-5	CASSYGVEEPGNTIYF	TGTGCCAGCAGTTATGGGGTAGAGGAACCGGGAAACACCATATATTTT
.	TRBJ2-7	once	TRBV2	CASRDPGTADYEQYF	TGTGCCAGCAGGGACCCCGGGACCGCTGACTACGAGCAGTACTTC
.	TRBJ1-2	.	TRBV9	CASSVADSGYGYTF	TGTGCCAGCAGCGTAGCCGACTCAGGCTATGGCTACACCTTC
.	TRBJ2-1	.	TRBV7-9	CASSWSWSGPYNEQFF	TGTGCCAGCAGCTGGTCCTGGTCCGGGCCCTACAATGAGCAGTTCTTC
.	TRBJ2-4	.	TRBV12-3/TRBV12-4	CASSLERGNIQYF	TGTGCCAGCAGTTTAGAACGGGGAAACATTCAGTACTTC
.	TRBJ1-5	.	TRBV6-1	CASSRQHNQPQHF	TGTGCCAGCAGCCGACAGCATAATCAGCCCCAGCATTTT
.	TRBJ2-4	.	TRBV21-1	CASSVEQLAKNIQYF	TGTGCCAGCAGTGTAGAGCAGCTAGCCAAAAACATTCAGTACTTC
TRBD1	TRBJ2-1	.	TRBV20-1	CSAWGQGVYEQFF	TGCAGTGCTTGGGGACAGGGGGTCTATGAGCAGTTCTTC
.	TRBJ1-5	.	TRBV29-1	CSVGYSNQPQHF	TGCAGCGTGGGGTATAGCAATCAGCCCCAGCATTTT
TRBD1	TRBJ1-1	few	TRBV3-1	CASSQVGGMNTEAFF	TGTGCCAGCAGCCAAGTAGGGGGCATGAACACTGAAGCTTTCTTT
.	TRBJ2-5	many	TRBV7-2	CASSLAVGRETQYF	TGTGCCAGCAGCTTAGCCGTAGGAAGGGAGACCCAGTACTTC
TRBD1	TRBJ2-3	.	TRBV28	CASRQGTGYTDTQYF	TGTGCCAGCAGGCAAGGGACAGGGTACACAGATACGCAGTATTTT
.	TRBJ2-1	.	TRBV28	CASSLSPSGFSYNEQFF	TGTGCCAGCAGTTTATCCCCTAGTGGGTTCTCCTACAATGAGCAGTTCTTC
.	TRBJ2-5	few	TRBV20-1	CSANRYQETQYF	TGCAGTGCTAATCGGTACCAAGAGACCCAGTACTTC
.	TRBJ2-4	.	TRBV6-5	CASSFYGGLQYF	TGTGCCAGCAGTTTCTACGGGGGCCTTCAGTACTTC
.	TRBJ2-1	.	TRBV15	CATSIPGYNEQFF	TGTGCCACCAGCATCCCGGGGTACAATGAGCAGTTCTTC
.	TRBJ2-5	.	TRBV29-1	CSGDQGPTQYF	TGCAGCGGGGACCAGGGGCCAACCCAGTACTTC
.	TRBJ2-1	.	TRBV7-2	CASSRFYNEQFF	TGTGCCAGCAGCCGATTTTACAATGAGCAGTTCTTC
TRBD2	TRBJ2-3	few	TRBV20-1	CSARDSRLAGYTDTQYF	TGCAGTGCTAGAGATTCTAGGCTAGCGGGATACACAGATACGCAGTATTTT
.	TRBJ1-4	once	TRBV5-1	CASSVQGLNEKLFF	TGCGCCAGCAGCGTACAGGGCCTAAATGAAAAACTGTTTTTT
.	TRBJ1-1	.	TRBV7-8	CASSFGGEAFF	TGTGCCAGCAGCTTTGGGGGTGAAGCTTTCTTT
TRBD1	TRBJ2-1	few	TRBV19	CASRMRDRGYNEQFF	TGTGCCAGTAGGATGCGGGACAGGGGCTACAATGAGCAGTTCTTC
TRBD1	TRBJ2-1	many	TRBV29-1	CSVLRDRSHGQFF	TGCAGCGTTCTGCGGGACAGGAGCCATGGGCAGTTCTTC
.	TRBJ2-7	.	TRBV12-3/TRBV12-4	CASSFREQYF	TGTGCCAGCAGTTTCCGGGAGCAGTACTTC
TRBD2	TRBJ2-4	.	TRBV5-1	CASSLGTSPNIQYF	TGCGCCAGCAGCTTGGGGACTAGCCCGAACATTCAGTACTTC
.	TRBJ2-5	.	TRBV4-3	CASSPRSWGKETQYF	TGCGCCAGCAGTCCCAGGTCTTGGGGTAAAGAGACCCAGTACTTC
.	TRBJ2-7	few	TRBV20-1	CSALERRGRYEQYF	TGCAGTGCACTGGAGCGGAGGGGCCGCTACGAGCAGTACTTC
.	TRBJ2-7	.	TRBV20-1	CSARDRGRDPFYEQYF	TGCAGTGCTAGAGATCGAGGGCGGGACCCATTCTACGAGCAGTACTTC
.	TRBJ2-6	.	TRBV7-3	CASSRQLSGANVLTF	TGTGCCAGCAGCCGGCAACTCTCTGGGGCCAACGTCCTGACTTTC
TRBD2	TRBJ2-3	.	TRBV5-6	CASSQGLALTDTQYF	TGTGCCAGCAGTCAAGGACTAGCCCTCACAGATACGCAGTATTTT
TRBD2	TRBJ2-7	few	TRBV28	CASSLGLIGLAEGHYEQYF	TGTGCCAGCAGTTTAGGACTGATAGGACTAGCGGAGGGGCACTACGAGCAGTACTTC
.	TRBJ2-7	.	TRBV5-1	CASSFGSGWQGTYEQYF	.
TRBD2	TRBJ2-1	few	TRBV20-1	CSALGLAEGQYNEQFF	TGCAGTGCCCTGGGACTAGCGGAGGGGCAATACAATGAGCAGTTCTTC